These 22 T cell receptor beta chains originate from one sample sequenced in a study of cytomegalovirus exposure and HLA in healthy donors. Primers included in the PCR were 60 Vbeta and 13 Jbeta primers. TCRdb keeps only in-frame clones here, not all; method: immunoSEQ multiplex PCR. The data show around 200,000 clones, about 85% seen once. Sequencing input: PBMCs. The receptors derive from a woman between 50 and 59 years old in good health and CMV-seropositive.

This clone has a single count. The chain joins TRBV7-2 to TRBJ2-7; TRBD1 matches at 7 bases. CDR3 length equals 14 residues. The germline V gene encodes CDR1 SGHTA and CDR2 FQGNSA. V trimming: 3 bases; J trimming: 6 bases; junction bases outside the gene matches: 8. Written as DNA, the CDR3 is TGTGCCAGCAGCTTGATAGAGGGGGCAGGCGAGCAGTACTTC. Amino acids: CASSLIEGAGEQYF.

This rearrangement joins TRBV7-8 to TRBJ2-4, with D possibly matching TRBD1 (6 bases). Trimming took 1 base from V and 0 from J, leaving 19 bases between them. The length of the CDR3 is 19 residues. Looked up from germline, CDR1 is SGHVS and CDR2 is FQNEAQ. Here the CDR3 reads CASSLGQEVGRIAKNIQYF. In DNA form, the CDR3 reads TGTGCCAGCAGCTTAGGACAGGAAGTGGGTCGGATAGCCAAAAACATTCAGTACTTC.

This clone showed up just once. The chain carries TRBV28 and TRBJ1-2; a weak D match, TRBD1 (5 bases). Looked up from germline, CDR1 is MDHEN and CDR2 is SYDVKM. The CDR3 runs to 13 residues. The V end lost 6 bases, the J end lost 2 bases, and 10 bases lay between the germline ends. CDR3 DNA: TGTGCCAGCAGGGGGGGTAACAACTATGGCTACACCTTC. Its protein is CASRGGNNYGYTF.

The chain employs TRBV18 and TRBJ1-3; tentative D call: TRBD1 (5 bases). The CDR3 spans 14 residues. The V gene lost 3 bases and the J gene lost 7 bases, with 13 bases spanning the gap. From germline, CDR1 is KGHSH and CDR2 LQKENI. The CDR3 DNA reads as TGTGCCAGCTCACCGACAGACCTTTCCAACACCATATATTTT. Amino acid sequence: CASSPTDLSNTIYF.

The rearrangement uses TRBV11-1 and TRBJ1-1; possibly TRBD1 for D (5 bases). The V gene lost 3 bases and the J gene lost 0 bases, with 14 bases spanning the gap. The V gene's germline CDR1 is SGHAT and CDR2 FQDESV (reference sequence). The CDR3 has 16 residues. CDR3 in amino acids: CASSFAHRTMNTEAFF. The CDR3, as DNA: TGTGCCAGCAGCTTCGCGCACAGGACTATGAACACTGAAGCTTTCTTT.

CDR3 in amino acids: CASSEPRSKGGQETQYF. The DNA for the CDR3 is TGTGCCAGCAGTGAACCCCGGAGTAAAGGTGGGCAAGAGACCCAGTACTTC. The chain joins TRBV2 to TRBJ2-5; no clear D gene. Germline values: CDR1 SNHLY, CDR2 FYNNEI. V lost 2 bases and J 2 bases, leaving 18 bases between the germline ends. This CDR3 is built from 17 residues. The complete variable domain, with remaining parts taken from reference TRBV2 and TRBJ2-5, reads EPEVTQTPSHQVTQMGQEVILRCVPISNHLYFYWYRQILGQKVEFLVSFYNNEISEKSEIFDDQFSVERPDGSNFTLKIRSTKLEDSAMYFCASSEPRSKGGQETQYFGPGTRLLVL.

The V and J genes are TRBV7-2 and TRBJ1-5; D is unclear. CDR1 and CDR2 (germline): SGHTA, FQGNSA. This CDR3 has 13 amino acids. Trimming pared 3 bases from V and 11 bases from J, leaving 14 bases between. The CDR3 protein is CASSLGQDGAQHF. The DNA of the CDR3 is TGTGCCAGCAGCTTGGGTCAGGACGGGGCCCAGCATTTT.

The V gene is TRBV5-8, the J gene TRBJ2-7; 7 bases agree with TRBD1. Germline CDR1 reads SGHTS; CDR2 reads YDEGEE. J gave up 0 bases and V 4 bases, and 7 bases lay outside the gene matches. There are 15 residues in the CDR3. The CDR3: CASSPGQAYSYEQYF. For the CDR3, the DNA is TGTGCCAGCAGCCCAGGACAGGCGTACTCCTACGAGCAGTACTTC. Together with reference TRBV5-8 and TRBJ2-7, the CDR3 gives the full variable domain: EAGVTQSPTHLIKTRGQQATLRCSPISGHTSVYWYQQALGLGLQFLLWYDEGEERNRGNFPPRFSGRQFPNYSSELNVNALELEDSALYLCASSPGQAYSYEQYFGPGTRLTVT.

The chain has TRBV7-9 and TRBJ1-5, with D hard to call. This CDR3 contains 14 residues. Trimming took off 1 base at V and 1 base at J, with 5 bases between the two ends. Germline values: CDR1 SEHNR, CDR2 FQNEAQ (reference sequence). The CDR3 nucleotides are TGTGCCAGCAGCTTAGACGGGAGCAATCAGCCCCAGCATTTT. It specifies CASSLDGSNQPQHF.

This chain uses TRBV5-1 with TRBJ2-7; no firm D call. V lost 0 bases to trimming and J lost 0 bases, with 7 bases between them. From germline, CDR1 is SGHRS and CDR2 YFSETQ. There are 14 residues in the CDR3. CDR3 nucleotides: TGCGCCAGCAGCTTGGTAGCAAGCTCCTACGAGCAGTACTTC. Translation gives CASSLVASSYEQYF.

This clone appeared a few times. The J gene is TRBJ1-4, the V gene TRBV19; no reliable D call. The germline gives CDR1 LNHDA, CDR2 SQIVND (reference sequence). This CDR3 is built from 15 residues. Trimming stripped 6 bases from V and 0 bases from J, with 11 bases between. The CDR3 protein is CASSRPGTTNEKLFF. The CDR3 coding sequence is TGTGCCAGTAGCCGCCCGGGAACAACTAATGAAAAACTGTTTTTT.

In its sample, this clone was seen a few times. The chain recombines TRBV7-9 with TRBJ1-2, with D unclear. CDR3 length: 12 amino acids. Germline values: CDR1 SEHNR, CDR2 FQNEAQ (reference sequence). Between the trimmed V and J ends, which lost 5 bases and 7 bases, there was a span of 11 bases. CDR3 amino acids: CASSLHPGGYTF. In DNA form, the CDR3 reads TGTGCCAGCAGCCTCCATCCAGGTGGCTACACCTTC.

The chain combines TRBV11-2 with TRBJ2-2; a possible D gene is TRBD2 (5 bases). This CDR3 has 15 residues. Germline V gives CDR1 SGHAT, CDR2 FQNNGV. V shed 0 bases and J shed 4 bases, with 9 bases lying between them. The CDR3, as DNA: TGTGCCAGCAGCTTAGAATGGACTTCCACCGGGGAGCTGTTTTTT. Translation gives CASSLEWTSTGELFF.

To note about this clone: Its ends do not fully match the called genes, so a read error is possible. This chain connects TRBV2 to TRBJ1-5, with a tentative D call TRBD1 (6 bases). The germline gives CDR1 SNHLY, CDR2 FYNNEI. The CDR3 length is 14 residues. The CDR3 DNA follows: TGTGCCAGCAGTTGGGTGGACAGCAGTCAGCCCCAGCATTTT. Amino acid sequence: CASSWVDSSQPQHF. Full variable domain (outside the CDR3, taken from reference TRBV2 and TRBJ1-5): EPEVTQTPSHQVTQMGQEVILRCVPISNHLYFYWYRQILGQKVEFLVSFYNNEISEKSEIFDDQFSVERPDGSNFTLKIRSTKLEDSAMYFCASSWVDSSQPQHFGDGTRLSIL.

J is TRBJ1-6 and V is TRBV19, with TRBD1 identical over 8 bases. The ends lost 1 base at V and 6 bases at J; junction bases unmatched: 5. The CDR3 contains 16 residues. Germline loops: CDR1 LNHDA, CDR2 SQIVND (reference sequence). CDR3 coding DNA: TGTGCCAGTAGTATAGGGCAGGGGGCGCGTAATTCACCCCTCCACTTT. This gives the protein CASSIGQGARNSPLHF. The whole variable domain, filled in from reference TRBV19 and TRBJ1-6, reads DGGITQSPKYLFRKEGQNVTLSCEQNLNHDAMYWYRQDPGQGLRLIYYSQIVNDFQKGDIAEGYSVSREKKESFPLTVTSAQKNPTAFYLCASSIGQGARNSPLHFGNGTRLTVT.

This clone appeared once. CDR3 in DNA: TGTGCCAGTAGTATTGGCCCGTCTTTTAGCGGGGCCTACAATGAGCAGTTCTTC. Protein: CASSIGPSFSGAYNEQFF. The rearrangement links TRBV19 to TRBJ2-1; 8 bases map to TRBD2. This CDR3 region has 18 residues. CDR1 and CDR2 from the germline V gene are LNHDA and SQIVND (reference sequence). V shed 3 bases and J 2 bases; nucleotides not matched to a gene: 12.

The chain recombines TRBV5-4 with TRBJ2-6, with D possibly TRBD2 on 5 matching bases. Trimming cost V 3 bases and J 0 bases, with 16 bases left between them. This CDR3 has 18 amino acids. The germline V gene encodes CDR1 SGHNT and CDR2 YYREEE (reference sequence). The CDR3 spells CASSSAGRISSGANVLTF. Written as DNA, the CDR3 is TGTGCCAGCAGCTCCGCGGGCAGAATAAGCTCTGGGGCCAACGTCCTGACTTTC.

This chain joins TRBV19 and TRBJ2-3; TRBD1 matches at 7 bases. The CDR3 length is 15 residues. Germline V gives CDR1 LNHDA, CDR2 SQIVND (reference sequence). V lost 9 bases and J lost 4; bases outside the gene matches: 13. CDR3 amino acids: CASAKGTATSDTQYF. In DNA, the CDR3 is TGTGCCAGCGCAAAGGGGACAGCCACCTCAGATACGCAGTATTTT.

The chain recombines TRBV30 with TRBJ2-4; 11 nucleotides match TRBD2. Germline V gene sequence: CDR1 GTSNPN, CDR2 SVGIG (reference sequence). The CDR3 sequence is 18 residues long. J was trimmed by 0 bases and V by 1 base; bases with no gene match: 8. CDR3: CAWSGLAGGSIAKNIQYF. As DNA, the CDR3 is TGTGCCTGGAGTGGGCTAGCGGGGGGCTCTATAGCCAAAAACATTCAGTACTTC.

This clone showed up just a few times. The chain uses TRBV5-6 and TRBJ1-6; TRBD1 matches at 7 bases. This CDR3 is 14 amino acids long. V shed 2 bases and J 15 bases; nucleotides not matched to a gene: 11. Germline loops: CDR1 SGHDT, CDR2 YYEEEE. The CDR3 is CASSFPLPGGHLHF. Written as DNA, the CDR3 is TGTGCCAGCAGCTTTCCCCTTCCAGGGGGTCACCTCCACTTT.

The chain uses TRBV19 and TRBJ2-2, with 8 bases aligning to TRBD2. The CDR3 is 15 residues long. Germline-derived CDR1 and CDR2 are LNHDA and SQIVND (reference sequence). The trim removed 7 bases at V and 3 bases at J, leaving 7 bases unmatched. The CDR3 sequence: CASKGSGGDTGELFF. Here the CDR3 DNA reads TGTGCCAGTAAAGGGTCGGGGGGGGACACCGGGGAGCTGTTTTTT.

The chain links TRBV18 to TRBJ1-1; D call uncertain. Germline V gives CDR1 KGHSH, CDR2 LQKENI. Trimming cost V 8 bases and J 0 bases, with 10 bases left between them. The CDR3 is made up of 13 amino acids. In DNA, the CDR3 is TGTGCCAGCGCGGCAGCATTGAACACTGAAGCTTTCTTT. Encoded protein: CASAAALNTEAFF.